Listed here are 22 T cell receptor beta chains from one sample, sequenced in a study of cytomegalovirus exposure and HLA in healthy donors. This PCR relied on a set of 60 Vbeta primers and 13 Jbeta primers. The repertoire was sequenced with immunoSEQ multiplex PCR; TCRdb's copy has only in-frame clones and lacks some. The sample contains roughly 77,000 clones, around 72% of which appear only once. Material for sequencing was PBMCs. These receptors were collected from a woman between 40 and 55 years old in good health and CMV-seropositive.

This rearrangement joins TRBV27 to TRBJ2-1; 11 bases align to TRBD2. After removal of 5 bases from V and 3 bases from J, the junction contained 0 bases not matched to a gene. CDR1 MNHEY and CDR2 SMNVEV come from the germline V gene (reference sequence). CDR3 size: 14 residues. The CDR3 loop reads CASSTSGGYNEQFF. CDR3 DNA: TGTGCCAGCAGTACTAGCGGGGGCTACAATGAGCAGTTCTTC.

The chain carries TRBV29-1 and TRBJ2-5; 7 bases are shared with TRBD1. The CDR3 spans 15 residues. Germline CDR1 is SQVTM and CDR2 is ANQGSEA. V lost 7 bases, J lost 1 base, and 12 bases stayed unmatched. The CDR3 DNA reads TGCAGCGCAACAAATACGGGACAGCCCCAAGAGACCCAGTACTTC. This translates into CSATNTGQPQETQYF.

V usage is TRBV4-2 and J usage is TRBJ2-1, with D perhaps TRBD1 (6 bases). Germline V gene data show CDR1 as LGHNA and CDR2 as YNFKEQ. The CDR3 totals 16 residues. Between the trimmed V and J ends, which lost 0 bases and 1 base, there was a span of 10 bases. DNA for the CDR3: TGTGCCAGCAGCCAAGAAGGTAGGGGGTCCTACAATGAGCAGTTCTTC. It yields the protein CASSQEGRGSYNEQFF.

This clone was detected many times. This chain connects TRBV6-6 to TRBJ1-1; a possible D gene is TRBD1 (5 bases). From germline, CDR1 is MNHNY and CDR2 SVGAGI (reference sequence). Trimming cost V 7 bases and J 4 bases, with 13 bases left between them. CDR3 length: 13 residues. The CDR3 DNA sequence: TGTGCCAGCATAAGGGGTAGCGGCACTGAAGCTTTCTTT. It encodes CASIRGSGTEAFF.

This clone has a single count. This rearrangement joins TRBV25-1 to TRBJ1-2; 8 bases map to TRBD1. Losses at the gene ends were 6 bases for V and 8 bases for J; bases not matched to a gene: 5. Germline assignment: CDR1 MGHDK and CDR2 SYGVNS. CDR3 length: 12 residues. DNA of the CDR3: TGTGCCAGCAGAACAGGGGGAGGAGGCTACACCTTC. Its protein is CASRTGGGGYTF.

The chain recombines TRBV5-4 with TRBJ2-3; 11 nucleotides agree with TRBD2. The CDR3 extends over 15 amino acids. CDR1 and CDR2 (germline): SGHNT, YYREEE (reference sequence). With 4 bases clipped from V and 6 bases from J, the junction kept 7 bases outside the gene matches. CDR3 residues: CASSRHTSGGDTQYF. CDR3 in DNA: TGTGCCAGCAGCCGTCACACTAGCGGGGGTGATACGCAGTATTTT.

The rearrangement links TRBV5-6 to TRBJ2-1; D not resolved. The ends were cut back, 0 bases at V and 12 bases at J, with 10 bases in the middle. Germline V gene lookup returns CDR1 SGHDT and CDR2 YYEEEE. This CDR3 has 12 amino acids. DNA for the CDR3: TGTGCCAGCAGCTTGGTGGCAGGCGCGCAGTTCTTC. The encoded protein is CASSLVAGAQFF.

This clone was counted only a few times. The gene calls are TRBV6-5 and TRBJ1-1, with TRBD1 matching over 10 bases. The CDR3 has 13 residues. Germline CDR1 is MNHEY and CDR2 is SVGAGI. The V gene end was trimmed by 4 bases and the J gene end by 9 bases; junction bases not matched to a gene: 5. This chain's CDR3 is CASSFGQGGQAFF. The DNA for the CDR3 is TGTGCCAGCAGTTTTGGACAGGGGGGGCAAGCTTTCTTT.

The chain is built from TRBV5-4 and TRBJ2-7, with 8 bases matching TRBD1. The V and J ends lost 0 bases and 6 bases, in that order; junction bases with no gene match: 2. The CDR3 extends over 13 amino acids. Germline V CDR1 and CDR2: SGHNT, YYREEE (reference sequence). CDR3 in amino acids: CASSLGQGSEQYF. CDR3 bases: TGTGCCAGCAGCTTGGGACAGGGGTCCGAGCAGTACTTC.

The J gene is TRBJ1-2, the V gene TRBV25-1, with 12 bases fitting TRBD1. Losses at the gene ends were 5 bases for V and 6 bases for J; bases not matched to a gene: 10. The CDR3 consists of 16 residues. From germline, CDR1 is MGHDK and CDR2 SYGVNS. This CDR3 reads CASSLFGDRGQDGYTF. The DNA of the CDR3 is TGTGCCAGCAGTCTCTTTGGGGACAGGGGGCAGGATGGCTACACCTTC.

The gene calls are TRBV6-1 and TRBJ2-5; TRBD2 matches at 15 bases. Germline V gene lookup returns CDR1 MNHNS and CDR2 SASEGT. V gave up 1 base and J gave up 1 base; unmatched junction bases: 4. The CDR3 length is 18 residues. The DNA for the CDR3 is TGTGCCAGCAGTGAAGTGCCGGGACTAGCGGGGGGCCAAGAGACCCAGTACTTC. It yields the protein CASSEVPGLAGGQETQYF.

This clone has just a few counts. In DNA form, the CDR3 reads TGTGCCAGCAGCTTCCTAATTGATATGGTGGGGGCCGACACAGATACGCAGTATTTT. The encoded protein is CASSFLIDMVGADTDTQYF. The genes are TRBV11-3 and TRBJ2-3, with D tentatively TRBD1 (6 bases). From germline, CDR1 is SGHNT and CDR2 YENEEA. The V gene lost 3 bases and the J gene lost 2 bases, with 24 bases spanning the gap. This CDR3 comprises 19 residues. Full variable domain (rest looked up from reference TRBV11-3 and TRBJ2-3): EAGVVQSPRYKIIEKKQPVAFWCNPISGHNTLYWYLQNLGQGPELLIRYENEEAVDDSQLPKDRFSAERLKGVDSTLKIQPAELGDSAVYLCASSFLIDMVGADTDTQYFGPGTRLTVL.

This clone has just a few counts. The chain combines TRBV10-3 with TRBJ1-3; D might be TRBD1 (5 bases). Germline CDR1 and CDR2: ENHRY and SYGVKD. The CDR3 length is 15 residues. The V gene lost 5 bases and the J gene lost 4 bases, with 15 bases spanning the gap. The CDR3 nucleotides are TGTGCCATCAGTCCCGCAGGGTTGTCCGGAAACACCATATATTTT. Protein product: CAISPAGLSGNTIYF.

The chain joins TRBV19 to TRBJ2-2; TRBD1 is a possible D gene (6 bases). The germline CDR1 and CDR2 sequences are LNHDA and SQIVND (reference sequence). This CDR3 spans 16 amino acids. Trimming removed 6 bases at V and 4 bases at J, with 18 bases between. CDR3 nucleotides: TGTGCCAGTAGCTCCCCCGTGGGACACATCACCGGGGAGCTGTTTTTT. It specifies CASSSPVGHITGELFF.

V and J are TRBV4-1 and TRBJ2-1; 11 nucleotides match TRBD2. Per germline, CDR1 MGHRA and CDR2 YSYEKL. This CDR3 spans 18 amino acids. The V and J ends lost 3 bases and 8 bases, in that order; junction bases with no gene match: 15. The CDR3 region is CASSQGAARVAGGHEQFF. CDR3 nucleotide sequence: TGCGCCAGCAGCCAGGGCGCCGCTCGTGTAGCGGGGGGGCATGAGCAGTTCTTC.

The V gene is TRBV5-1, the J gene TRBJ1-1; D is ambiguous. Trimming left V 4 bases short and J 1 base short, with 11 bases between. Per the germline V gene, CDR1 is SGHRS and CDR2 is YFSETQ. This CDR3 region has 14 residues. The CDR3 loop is CASSRRERNTEAFF. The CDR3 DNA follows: TGCGCCAGCAGCCGTCGGGAGCGGAACACTGAAGCTTTCTTT.

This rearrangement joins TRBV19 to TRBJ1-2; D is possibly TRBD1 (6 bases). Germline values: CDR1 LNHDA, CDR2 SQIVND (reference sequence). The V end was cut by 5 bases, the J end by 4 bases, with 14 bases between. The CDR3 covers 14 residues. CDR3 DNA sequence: TGTGCCAGTAGTCCAAGGACAGTCCTCTATGGCTACACCTTC. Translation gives CASSPRTVLYGYTF.

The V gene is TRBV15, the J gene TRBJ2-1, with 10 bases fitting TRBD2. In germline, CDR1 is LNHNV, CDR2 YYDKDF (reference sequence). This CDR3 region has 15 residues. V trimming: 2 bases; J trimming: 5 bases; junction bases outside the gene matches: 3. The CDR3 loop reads CATSRQLAGDNEQFF. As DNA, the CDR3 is TGTGCCACCAGCAGACAGCTAGCGGGGGACAATGAGCAGTTCTTC. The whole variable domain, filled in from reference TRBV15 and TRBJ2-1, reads DAMVIQNPRYQVTQFGKPVTLSCSQTLNHNVMYWYQQKSSQAPKLLFHYYDKDFNNEADTPDNFQSRRPNTSFCFLDIRSPGLGDTAMYLCATSRQLAGDNEQFFGPGTRLTVL.

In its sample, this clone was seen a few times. DNA of the CDR3: TGCGCCAGCAGCCTTGGGACAGCCAACATTCAGTACTTC. This sequence encodes CASSLGTANIQYF. The V and J genes are TRBV4-1 and TRBJ2-4; 7 nucleotides align to TRBD1. The CDR3 is 13 residues long. CDR1 and CDR2 from the germline V gene are MGHRA and YSYEKL. V was pared by 4 bases and J by 7 bases, with 4 bases of the junction left unmatched.

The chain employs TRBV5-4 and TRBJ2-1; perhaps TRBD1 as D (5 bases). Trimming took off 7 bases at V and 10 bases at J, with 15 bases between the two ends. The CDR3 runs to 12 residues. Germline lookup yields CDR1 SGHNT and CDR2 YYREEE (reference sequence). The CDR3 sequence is CASGQGNGEQFF. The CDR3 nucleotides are TGTGCCAGCGGCCAGGGAAATGGGGAGCAGTTCTTC.

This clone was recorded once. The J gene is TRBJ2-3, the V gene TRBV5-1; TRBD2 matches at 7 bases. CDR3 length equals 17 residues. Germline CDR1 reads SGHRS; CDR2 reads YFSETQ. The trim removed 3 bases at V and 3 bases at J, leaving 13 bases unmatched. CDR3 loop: CASSYPRWGGETDTQYF. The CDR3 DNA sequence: TGCGCCAGCAGCTATCCCCGATGGGGGGGGGAAACAGATACGCAGTATTTT.

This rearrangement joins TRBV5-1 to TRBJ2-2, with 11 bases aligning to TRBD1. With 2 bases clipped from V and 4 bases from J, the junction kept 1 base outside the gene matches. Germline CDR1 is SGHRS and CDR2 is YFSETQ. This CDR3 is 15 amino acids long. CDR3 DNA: TGCGCCAGCAGCTTAGGGACAGGGGGCACCGGGGAGCTGTTTTTT. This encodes CASSLGTGGTGELFF.